Listed here are 30 T cell receptor beta chains from one sample, sequenced in a study of blood T cell repertoires in COVID-19. Only in-frame clones appear in the TCRdb table, and some are missing; sequencing was by immunoSEQ multiplex PCR. Found here are about 120,000 clones, about 92% of them singletons; the top ten hold 3% to 4%. The sequenced sample was peripheral blood. These receptors were collected from a man over 45 with active COVID-19.

The rearrangement joins TRBV7-8 to TRBJ2-5, with 9 bases fitting TRBD2. Per the germline V gene, CDR1 is SGHVS and CDR2 is FQNEAQ. The CDR3 loop spans 18 amino acids. V lost 1 base and J lost 5; bases outside the gene matches: 14. The CDR3 nucleotides are TGTGCCAGCAGCTTAGATGCCAACAAGGGGACTAGCTCGGAGACCCAGTACTTC. Residues: CASSLDANKGTSSETQYF.

The gene calls are TRBV7-2 and TRBJ2-7; D is perhaps TRBD2 (6 bases). Germline V lookup: CDR1 SGHTA, CDR2 FQGNSA. The V and J ends lost 6 bases and 0 bases respectively, with 12 bases between them. The CDR3 consists of 14 residues. CDR3 sequence: CASSRDSSSYEQYV. The CDR3 DNA reads as TGTGCCAGCAGTCGGGACTCTAGCTCCTACGAGCAGTACGTC.

The V call is TRBV11-2, the J call TRBJ2-6, with 12 nucleotides matching TRBD2. The germline V gene encodes CDR1 SGHAT and CDR2 FQNNGV. The CDR3 is 20 amino acids. Losses at the gene ends were 7 bases for V and 4 bases for J; bases not matched to a gene: 17. This CDR3 is CASNLERLAGGREGANVLTF. The CDR3 DNA reads TGTGCCAGCAACCTAGAAAGGCTAGCGGGAGGGCGGGAAGGGGCCAACGTCCTGACTTTC.

V gene TRBV6-5 combines with J gene TRBJ2-7; the match to TRBD1 covers 9 bases. The CDR3 totals 14 residues. The germline CDR1 and CDR2 sequences are MNHEY and SVGAGI. V lost 10 bases to trimming and J lost 2 bases; unmatched junction nucleotides: 9. CDR3 in DNA: TGTGCCACCTTGGGACAGGGAAGGACCTACGAGCAGTACTTC. Translated: CATLGQGRTYEQYF.

The chain joins TRBV18 to TRBJ1-4, with D tentatively TRBD1 (5 bases). From germline, CDR1 is KGHSH and CDR2 LQKENI. Trimming took off 4 bases at V and 8 bases at J, with 14 bases between the two ends. CDR3 size: 14 residues. The chain's CDR3 is CASSRNGGREKLFF. The CDR3 coding sequence is TGTGCCAGCTCACGGAACGGGGGACGAGAAAAACTGTTTTTT.

V and J are TRBV18 and TRBJ2-5, with D tentatively TRBD1 (5 bases). The CDR3 spans 14 residues. The V end was cut by 2 bases, the J end by 6 bases, with 13 bases between. Germline CDR1 KGHSH, CDR2 LQKENI. CDR3 protein: CASSPGAGHQTQYF. Here the CDR3 DNA reads TGTGCCAGCTCACCAGGGGCAGGGCATCAGACCCAGTACTTC.

The table lists this clone with a count of one. The V call is TRBV12-3 or TRBV12-4, the J call TRBJ1-3, with a weak D call TRBD1 (5 bases). V lost 6 bases to trimming and J lost 4 bases, with 7 bases between them. CDR3 length equals 12 residues. CDR3 region: CASSAGGNTIYF. The CDR3 nucleotides are TGTGCCAGCAGCGCAGGGGGAAACACCATATATTTT.

This clone was counted only a few times. V and J are TRBV28 and TRBJ2-5; 15 bases line up with TRBD2. The V and J ends lost 5 bases and 0 bases, in that order; junction bases with no gene match: 10. CDR3 length equals 19 residues. Germline V CDR1 and CDR2: MDHEN, SYDVKM. This CDR3 is CASSDRPGLAGGYQETQYF. The CDR3 nucleotides read TGTGCCAGCAGTGACAGGCCGGGACTAGCGGGGGGATACCAAGAGACCCAGTACTTC.

This rearrangement joins TRBV5-4 to TRBJ2-1; 12 bases agree with TRBD2. CDR3 length: 18 residues. With 3 bases clipped from V and 2 bases from J, the junction kept 9 bases outside the gene matches. Germline V gene data show CDR1 as SGHNT and CDR2 as YYREEE (reference sequence). This CDR3 is CASSSRTSGVGPYNEQFF. In DNA, the CDR3 is TGTGCCAGCAGCTCCCGGACTAGCGGGGTCGGACCCTACAATGAGCAGTTCTTC.

The chain uses TRBV30 and TRBJ2-1; 7 bases align to TRBD2. Trimming took 1 base from V and 8 from J; bases not matched to a gene: 5. CDR3 length equals 13 residues. Germline V gene sequence: CDR1 GTSNPN, CDR2 SVGIG (reference sequence). CDR3 DNA sequence: TGTGCCTGGAGTGGACTAGCTTCCTATGAGCAGTTCTTC. It yields the protein CAWSGLASYEQFF.

The chain employs TRBV6-5 and TRBJ1-1; D might be TRBD1 (5 bases). With 6 bases removed from V and 1 base from J, the gap between germline ends came to 9 bases. The CDR3 extends over 13 amino acids. Germline values: CDR1 MNHEY, CDR2 SVGAGI. This CDR3 reads CASRYTGNTEAFF. The CDR3 DNA reads TGTGCCAGCAGATATACAGGGAACACTGAAGCTTTCTTT.

The chain carries TRBV5-8 and TRBJ1-2; 9 positions agree with TRBD1. This CDR3 has 13 amino acids. With 4 bases clipped from V and 6 bases from J, the junction kept 4 bases outside the gene matches. Germline CDR1 and CDR2: SGHTS and YDEGEE. In nucleotides, the CDR3 is TGTGCCAGCAGCCGGACAGGGGACGATGGCTACACCTTC. It encodes CASSRTGDDGYTF.

The CDR3 bases are TGTGCCAGCAGCCAATCTCGCGGGGGGGTATCCTACAATGAGCAGTTCTTC. Its protein product is CASSQSRGGVSYNEQFF. The rearrangement joins TRBV7-2 to TRBJ2-1, with TRBD2 matching over 9 bases. The germline CDR1 and CDR2 sequences are SGHTA and FQGNSA. V gave up 5 bases and J gave up 1 base; unmatched junction bases: 9. This CDR3 comprises 17 residues.

This chain connects TRBV11-2 to TRBJ1-1; D might be TRBD1 (6 bases). The CDR3 spans 14 residues. Per the germline V gene, CDR1 is SGHAT and CDR2 is FQNNGV. The V end lost 2 bases, the J end lost 6 bases, and 13 bases lay between the germline ends. The CDR3 loop is CASSLTGRAAEAFF. In nucleotides, the CDR3 is TGTGCCAGCAGCTTAACAGGGCGTGCCGCTGAAGCTTTCTTT.

The chain is built from TRBV7-2 and TRBJ2-5; tentative D call: TRBD2 (6 bases). In germline, CDR1 is SGHTA, CDR2 FQGNSA. CDR3 length equals 15 residues. V dropped 1 base and J dropped 7 bases, with 16 bases sitting between them. CDR3 residues: CASSLDAARGGTQYF. For the CDR3, the DNA is TGTGCCAGCAGCTTAGATGCGGCGCGGGGCGGGACCCAGTACTTC.

This clone was counted a few times. V and J are TRBV6-2 or TRBV6-3 and TRBJ2-1; 8 bases map to TRBD2. From germline, CDR1 is MNHEY and CDR2 SVGEGT. This CDR3 region has 16 residues. J gave up 6 bases and V 3 bases, and 10 bases lay outside the gene matches. CDR3 in amino acids: CASSYPRGGLGNEQFF. CDR3 sequence (DNA): TGTGCCAGCAGTTATCCCCGGGGGGGCCTGGGCAATGAGCAGTTCTTC.

The chain joins TRBV11-3 to TRBJ2-7; D may be TRBD1 (6 bases). CDR1 and CDR2 (germline): SGHNT, YENEEA. Between the trimmed V and J ends, which lost 5 bases and 4 bases, there was a span of 12 bases. This CDR3 region has 13 residues. For the CDR3, the DNA is TGTGCCAGCAGCCGCGGAGGACAGTACGAGCAGTACGTC. Residues: CASSRGGQYEQYV.

A few counts support this clone. V gene TRBV5-1 combines with J gene TRBJ2-1; D possibly corresponds to TRBD1 (6 bases). The CDR3 is 18 residues long. V was pared by 0 bases and J by 4 bases, with 20 bases between. The germline gives CDR1 SGHRS, CDR2 YFSETQ. The CDR3 region has the DNA TGCGCCAGCAGCTTGGCCCAGGGGTTAGGTCTATTTTACAATGAGCAGTTCTTC. Translating it yields CASSLAQGLGLFYNEQFF.

V and J are TRBV11-2 and TRBJ2-1; 8 nucleotides match TRBD2. The germline V gene encodes CDR1 SGHAT and CDR2 FQNNGV. The CDR3 has 15 amino acids. J was trimmed by 1 base and V by 5 bases; bases with no gene match: 4. As DNA, the CDR3 is TGTGCCAGCAGCCATACTAGCGGATCCTACAATGAGCAGTTCTTC. Translating it yields CASSHTSGSYNEQFF. The variable domain in full, completed from reference TRBV11-2 and TRBJ2-1, reads EAGVAQSPRYKIIEKRQSVAFWCNPISGHATLYWYQQILGQGPKLLIQFQNNGVVDDSQLPKDRFSAERLKGVDSTLKIQPAKLEDSAVYLCASSHTSGSYNEQFFGPGTRLTVL.

The J gene is TRBJ2-6, the V gene TRBV29-1, with D unresolved. V lost 2 bases to trimming and J lost 1 base, with 6 bases between them. The CDR3 spans 14 residues. CDR1 is SQVTM and CDR2 is ANQGSEA in the germline V gene. The CDR3 protein is CSVERVSGANVLTF. Here the CDR3 DNA reads TGCAGCGTTGAACGAGTTTCTGGGGCCAACGTCCTGACTTTC.

This clone has only one observation. This sequence joins TRBV2 and TRBJ2-2; TRBD1 agrees at 9 bases. CDR3 length: 13 amino acids. V lost 7 bases, J lost 4 bases, and 1 base stayed unmatched. The germline CDR1 and CDR2 sequences are SNHLY and FYNNEI. The CDR3 spells CASTDRGTGELFF. In DNA, the CDR3 is TGTGCCAGCACGGACAGGGGCACCGGGGAGCTGTTTTTT.

This clone occurred once. CDR3 loop: CASSLTSGRANEQFF. In nucleotides, the CDR3 is TGTGCCAGCAGCCTGACTAGCGGGAGGGCCAATGAGCAGTTCTTC. The V call is TRBV7-9, the J call TRBJ2-1, with 14 positions matching TRBD2. The germline gives CDR1 SEHNR, CDR2 FQNEAQ (reference sequence). Unmatched junction bases numbered 3, after V lost 5 bases and J lost 6 bases. The CDR3 is made up of 15 amino acids.

The CDR3, as DNA: TGTGCCAGCAGCTTAGGGGGACTAGCGGGGATCCAAGAGACCCAGTACTTC. This codes for CASSLGGLAGIQETQYF. The J gene is TRBJ2-5, the V gene TRBV7-7; TRBD2 aligns across 13 bases. V lost 1 base and J lost 1; bases outside the gene matches: 3. CDR1 is SSHAT and CDR2 is FNYEAQ in the germline V gene (reference sequence). The length of the CDR3 is 17 residues.

V usage is TRBV6-1 and J usage is TRBJ1-1, with D unresolved. This CDR3 is built from 14 residues. Germline V CDR1 and CDR2: MNHNS, SASEGT. Trimming cost V 1 base and J 0 bases, with 6 bases left between them. This chain's CDR3 is CASSEVLMNTEAFF. The DNA of the CDR3 is TGTGCCAGCAGTGAAGTTTTAATGAACACTGAAGCTTTCTTT.

The chain couples TRBV5-1 to TRBJ2-5, with D perhaps matching TRBD2 (6 bases). Germline values: CDR1 SGHRS, CDR2 YFSETQ. This CDR3 is 14 amino acids long. With 2 bases removed from V and 2 bases from J, the gap between germline ends came to 10 bases. In nucleotides, the CDR3 is TGCGCCAGCAGCTTATCCGGGGGTCAAGAGACCCAGTACTTC. It codes for CASSLSGGQETQYF.

The V and J genes are TRBV7-9 and TRBJ2-7; 9 nucleotides match TRBD2. The germline V gene has CDR1 SEHNR and CDR2 FQNEAQ (reference sequence). The CDR3 has 14 residues. The ends lost 5 bases at V and 3 bases at J; junction bases unmatched: 5. The CDR3, as DNA: TGTGCCAGCAGCAGTAGCGGGAGAAGCTACGAGCAGTACGTC. Encoded protein: CASSSSGRSYEQYV.

V and J are TRBV28 and TRBJ2-4; 13 bases match TRBD2. This CDR3 has 16 amino acids. V dropped 3 bases and J dropped 9; count of bases not matched to a gene: 8. Germline CDR1 MDHEN, CDR2 SYDVKM. The DNA for the CDR3 is TGTGCCAGCAGTTTTCGAGATACTAGCGGGAGGGGCATTCAGTACTTC. Protein: CASSFRDTSGRGIQYF. Complete variable domain (other parts from reference TRBV28 and TRBJ2-4): DVKVTQSSRYLVKRTGEKVFLECVQDMDHENMFWYRQDPGLGLRLIYFSYDVKMKEKGDIPEGYSVSREKKERFSLILESASTNQTSMYLCASSFRDTSGRGIQYFGAGTRLSVL.

V is TRBV5-4 and J is TRBJ2-3; the match to TRBD2 covers 7 bases. Germline CDR1 SGHNT, CDR2 YYREEE (reference sequence). The CDR3 totals 15 residues. V trimming: 0 bases; J trimming: 4 bases; junction bases outside the gene matches: 5. The CDR3 coding sequence is TGTGCCAGCAGCTTGGGCCTAGCGGTGGCAGATACGCAGTATTTT. It is translated as CASSLGLAVADTQYF.

Points on this clone: Additional DNA sequences in this sample encode the identical CDR3. Written as DNA, the CDR3 is TGTGCCAGCAGCCTAACAGGGGCCTCTGGAAACACCATATATTTT. The encoded protein is CASSLTGASGNTIYF. V is TRBV3-1 (or the pseudogene TRBV3-2) and J is TRBJ1-3, with 7 bases identical to TRBD1. Germline V gene data show CDR1 as LGHDT and CDR2 as YNNKEL (reference sequence). This CDR3 comprises 15 residues. V shed 4 bases, J shed 0 bases, and the junction held 3 bases outside the gene matches.

The V call is TRBV11-3, the J call TRBJ2-7; 11 nucleotides agree with TRBD2. Germline values: CDR1 SGHNT, CDR2 YENEEA. Trimming cost V 5 bases and J 1 base; bases outside gene matches: 4. The CDR3 extends over 15 amino acids. Written as DNA, the CDR3 is TGTGCCAGCAGCACACTAGCGGGAGCTTCCTACGAGCAGTACGTC. It translates to CASSTLAGASYEQYV.